Each of the 9 T cell receptor beta chains below was sequenced from the same sample in a study of blood T cell repertoires in COVID-19. This table comes from immunoSEQ multiplex PCR, and its TCRdb copy is limited to in-frame clones, with some not included. The sample yields about 140,000 clones, about four fifths seen once. The source material was peripheral blood. Receptor source: a human donor in a cohort sampled during active COVID-19.

The J gene is TRBJ1-1, the V gene TRBV3-1 (or the pseudogene TRBV3-2); D unclear. V gave up 3 bases and J gave up 10 bases, with 24 bases separating them. Germline values: CDR1 LGHDT, CDR2 YNNKEL (reference sequence). The length of the CDR3 is 16 residues. The CDR3 reads CASSHTNQALLEGAFF. The CDR3 coding sequence is TGTGCCAGCAGCCATACAAACCAGGCCCTCCTGGAGGGAGCTTTCTTT.

V and J are TRBV10-1 and TRBJ2-3; 8 bases are shared with TRBD1. Germline V gene lookup returns CDR1 WNHNN and CDR2 SYGVQD (reference sequence). The CDR3 extends over 15 amino acids. V dropped 3 bases and J dropped 0; count of bases not matched to a gene: 2. DNA of the CDR3: TGCGCCAGCAGTGATGACAGGGGAAGCACAGATACGCAGTATTTT. Its protein is CASSDDRGSTDTQYF.

This chain joins TRBV11-2 and TRBJ2-3; 9 bases map to TRBD2. Germline CDR1 reads SGHAT; CDR2 reads FQNNGV. The CDR3 length is 16 residues. V dropped 2 bases and J dropped 3; count of bases not matched to a gene: 6. The CDR3 DNA reads TGTGCCAGCAGCTTACTAGCGGGGTTGAGAACAGATACGCAGTATTTT. Translated, it gives CASSLLAGLRTDTQYF. Looking up the rest from reference TRBV11-2 and TRBJ2-3 gives the full variable domain: EAGVAQSPRYKIIEKRQSVAFWCNPISGHATLYWYQQILGQGPKLLIQFQNNGVVDDSQLPKDRFSAERLKGVDSTLKIQPAKLEDSAVYLCASSLLAGLRTDTQYFGPGTRLTVL.

A single count supports this clone. V gene TRBV28 combines with J gene TRBJ1-1; 9 bases are shared with TRBD1. The trim removed 4 bases at V and 5 bases at J, leaving 5 bases unmatched. This CDR3 has 14 residues. Looked up from germline, CDR1 is MDHEN and CDR2 is SYDVKM. CDR3 in amino acids: CASSSGTGWTEAFF. In DNA, the CDR3 is TGTGCCAGCAGTTCCGGGACAGGGTGGACTGAAGCTTTCTTT.

In this sample, this clone turned up once. The rearrangement joins TRBV18 to TRBJ2-5; the D gene is possibly TRBD2 (5 bases). CDR1 KGHSH and CDR2 LQKENI come from the germline V gene. V dropped 3 bases and J dropped 4 bases, with 18 bases sitting between them. CDR3 length: 16 amino acids. The CDR3 nucleotides read TGTGCCAGCTCACCCCCCAGCGGAAACCGAGGAGAGACCCAGTACTTC. Protein: CASSPPSGNRGETQYF.

The chain couples TRBV19 to TRBJ2-7, with 8 nucleotides matching TRBD2. V gave up 5 bases and J gave up 6 bases; unmatched junction bases: 9. Per germline, CDR1 LNHDA and CDR2 SQIVND (reference sequence). There are 14 residues in the CDR3. The CDR3 region is CASSPGTRSGEQYF. The DNA for the CDR3 is TGTGCCAGTAGTCCGGGGACTAGGTCGGGCGAGCAGTACTTC.

In its sample, this clone was seen a few times. This chain links TRBV5-1 with TRBJ2-3; 8 nucleotides agree with TRBD1. Germline CDR1 reads SGHRS; CDR2 reads YFSETQ. The CDR3 consists of 14 residues. V trimming: 2 bases; J trimming: 4 bases; junction bases outside the gene matches: 3. Written as DNA, the CDR3 is TGCGCCAGCAGCTTTGACAGGGGCGCAGATACGCAGTATTTT. This gives the protein CASSFDRGADTQYF.

This chain joins TRBV5-6 and TRBJ2-1, with D tentatively TRBD2 (6 bases). V was trimmed by 2 bases and J by 5 bases, leaving 17 bases between them. The germline CDR1 and CDR2 sequences are SGHDT and YYEEEE. This CDR3 has 16 residues. CDR3 in DNA: TGTGCCAGCAGCTTCTTCTCCGGGACTGGAAACAATGAGCAGTTCTTC. This sequence encodes CASSFFSGTGNNEQFF.

The genes are TRBV18 and TRBJ1-1; D gene unclear. CDR1 KGHSH and CDR2 LQKENI come from the germline V gene. The V and J ends lost 3 bases and 3 bases respectively, with 11 bases between them. CDR3 length: 14 amino acids. CDR3: CASSPTKHYTEAFF. As DNA, the CDR3 is TGTGCCAGCTCACCCACTAAACACTACACTGAAGCTTTCTTT. Variable domain in full (rest from reference TRBV18 and TRBJ1-1): NAGVMQNPRHLVRRRGQEARLRCSPMKGHSHVYWYRQLPEEGLKFMVYLQKENIIDESGMPKERFSAEFPKEGPSILRIQQVVRGDSAAYFCASSPTKHYTEAFFGQGTRLTVV.